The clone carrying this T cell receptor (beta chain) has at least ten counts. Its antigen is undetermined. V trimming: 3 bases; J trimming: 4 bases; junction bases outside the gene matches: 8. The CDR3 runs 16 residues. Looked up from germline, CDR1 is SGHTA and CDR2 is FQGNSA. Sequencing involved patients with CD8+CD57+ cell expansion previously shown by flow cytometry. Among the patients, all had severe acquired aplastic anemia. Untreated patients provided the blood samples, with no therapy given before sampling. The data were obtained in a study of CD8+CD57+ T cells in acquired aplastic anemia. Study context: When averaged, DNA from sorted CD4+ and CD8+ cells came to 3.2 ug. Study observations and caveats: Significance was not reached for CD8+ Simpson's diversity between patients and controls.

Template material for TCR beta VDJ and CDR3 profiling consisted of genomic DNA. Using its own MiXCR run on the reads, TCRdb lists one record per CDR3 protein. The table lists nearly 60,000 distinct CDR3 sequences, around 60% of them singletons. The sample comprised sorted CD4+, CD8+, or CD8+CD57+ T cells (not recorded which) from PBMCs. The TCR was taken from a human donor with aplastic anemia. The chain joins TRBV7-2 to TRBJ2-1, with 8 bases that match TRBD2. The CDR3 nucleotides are TGTGCCAGCAGCTTGCGGGGGGAAACACTTTACAATGAGCAGTTCTTC. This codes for CASSLRGETLYNEQFF. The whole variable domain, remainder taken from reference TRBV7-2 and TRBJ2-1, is GAGVSQSPSNKVTEKGKDVELRCDPISGHTALYWYRQSLGQGLEFLIYFQGNSAPDKSGLPSDRFSAERTGGSVSTLTIQRTQQEDSAVYLCASSLRGETLYNEQFFGPGTRLTVL.